These 4 T cell receptor beta chains were sequenced from one sample in a study of blood T cells in healthy people across ages. Sample-barcoded 5' priming and a J-beta primer mix drove a second PCR of about 6 to 12 cycles. TCRdb called the 5' RACE reads again in MiXCR, with one record for every CDR3 protein. Altogether over 1.5 million distinct CDR3 sequences are present, roughly 50% being singletons, with the ten largest covering 2.1%. Sequencing was done on a sample of blood. All receptors come from a middle-aged woman in good health.

The rearrangement uses TRBV5-1 and TRBJ1-4, with D possibly matching TRBD1 (6 bases). The length of the CDR3 is 16 residues. In germline, CDR1 is SGHRS, CDR2 YFSETQ. V lost 5 bases to trimming and J lost 0 bases, with 14 bases between them. The CDR3 sequence is CASSSRDTSTNEKLFF. CDR3 sequence (DNA): TGCGCCAGCAGTTCACGGGACACCTCAACTAATGAAAAACTGTTTTTT.

The chain joins TRBV27 to TRBJ2-7, with D maybe TRBD2 (7 bases). V gave up 7 bases and J gave up 2 bases, with 15 bases separating them. CDR1 is MNHEY and CDR2 is SMNVEV in the germline V gene (reference sequence). The CDR3 has 14 residues. CDR3 nucleotides: TGTGCCAGCACCCCCAGAGGGGGGGCCTACGAGCAGTACTTC. Translated: CASTPRGGAYEQYF.

This clonotype was seen more than once but under ten times. This chain connects TRBV10-3 to TRBJ2-1; D possibly matches TRBD1 or TRBD2 (5 bases each). V was shortened by 4 bases and J by 3 bases, with 13 bases between the two germline ends. Germline lookup yields CDR1 ENHRY and CDR2 SYGVKD. This CDR3 comprises 15 residues. The CDR3 DNA reads TGTGCCATCAGTGGTGATCTGGGACGCTACAATGAGCAGTTCTTC. This encodes CAISGDLGRYNEQFF.

The chain employs TRBV4-2 and TRBJ1-6; 8 nucleotides agree with TRBD1. This CDR3 comprises 17 residues. Germline CDR1 reads LGHNA; CDR2 reads YNFKEQ. Trimming cost V 1 base and J 8 bases; bases outside gene matches: 10. The CDR3 coding sequence is TGTGCCAGCAGCCAAGTAACAGGGGGGAGGATGGATTCACCCCTCCACTTT. Translated: CASSQVTGGRMDSPLHF.